This TCR beta chain appears in the sequencing data of a study of T cell responses to AZD1222 COVID-19 vaccine. Study context: Second doses were pooled across both intervals (about 4 or about 12 weeks).

The V gene's germline CDR1 is LGHNA and CDR2 YSLEER. V was shortened by 0 bases and J by 0 bases, with 10 bases between the two germline ends. This CDR3 spans 16 amino acids. TCRdb keeps only in-frame clones here, not all; method: immunoSEQ multiplex PCR. This sample has roughly 100,000 clones; 70% to 90% occur once, and the top ten carry around 3.5%. The sample in question was peripheral blood, obtained on day 0 of AZD1222 vaccination. The receptor's source is an adult in good health. The chain carries TRBV4-3 and TRBJ2-3, with no clear D. CDR3 DNA: TGCGCCAGCAGCCAAGATTACGCTCGAAGCACAGATACGCAGTATTTT. Amino acid sequence: CASSQDYARSTDTQYF.